These T cell receptor beta chains were read from a single sample in a study of T-cell reconstitution after alpha-beta-depleted transplantation in children. TCRdb called the PCR reads again in MiXCR, with one record for every CDR3 protein. The sample shows 190,000 or so distinct CDR3 sequences, about 6.3% of them seen only once. The material was PBMCs from the stem cell graft donor, obtained from the stem cell graft. These receptors originate from a human donor who donated a stem cell graft to a child with Wiskott-Aldrich syndrome. Each CDR3 is given with its conserved first and last residue. The D gene is left open where the match is weak. Size is stated for part of the rows, as once, few or many counts, or as a class when the clone is expanded.

CDR3 protein | CDR3 DNA | clone size | V gene | D gene | J gene
CASSLRGLNTEAFF | TGTGCCAGCAGCTTGAGAGGGTTGAACACTGAAGCTTTCTTT | many | TRBV7-2 | - | TRBJ1-1
CASSLVAGVGNQPQHF | TGTGCCAGCAGCTTAGTCGCCGGGGTCGGAAATCAGCCCCAGCATTTT | few | TRBV7-9 | - | TRBJ1-5
CASSRADRGQYF | TGTGCCAGCAGCCGGGCGGACAGGGGCCAGTACTTC | few | TRBV7-2 | TRBD1 | TRBJ2-5
CAWRAVETQYF | TGTGCCTGGAGGGCAGTGGAGACCCAGTACTTC | - | TRBV30 | - | TRBJ2-5
CASSPPDRDNTYEQYF | TGTGCCAGCTCACCACCTGACAGGGACAATACCTACGAGCAGTACTTC | - | TRBV18 | TRBD1 | TRBJ2-7
CSVEGGGFEAFF | TGCAGCGTTGAAGGGGGTGGTTTTGAAGCTTTCTTT | - | TRBV29-1 | - | TRBJ1-1
CATSESPGLGRYGYTF | TGTGCCACCAGTGAGTCACCGGGACTGGGGAGGTATGGCTACACCTTC | - | TRBV24-1 | - | TRBJ1-2
CASSEGLYEQYF | TGTGCCAGCAGTGAGGGGTTGTACGAGCAGTACTTC | many | TRBV6-5 | - | TRBJ2-7
CASSRPEPDSGHTEAFF | TGCGCCAGCAGTCGTCCCGAACCGGACAGTGGGCACACTGAAGCTTTCTTT | many | TRBV5-1 | - | TRBJ1-1
CASSTTDRGATEAFF | TGTGCCAGTAGTACGACGGACAGGGGGGCCACTGAAGCTTTCTTT | few | TRBV19 | TRBD1 | TRBJ1-1
CATSDYRGDEQYF | TGTGCCACCAGTGATTACAGGGGGGACGAGCAGTACTTC | many | TRBV24-1 | TRBD1 | TRBJ2-7
CASSRRAGPDNSPLHF | TGTGCCAGCAGCCGCCGGGCGGGTCCGGATAATTCACCCCTCCACTTT | - | TRBV11-2 | - | TRBJ1-6
CASSQVFRGGVMEQYF | TGCGCCAGCAGCCAAGTGTTTAGAGGGGGGGTGATGGAGCAGTACTTC | many | TRBV4-1 | - | TRBJ2-7
CASSLGVLGAEAFF | TGTGCCAGCAGCTTAGGCGTTTTAGGGGCTGAAGCTTTCTTT | many | TRBV7-2 | - | TRBJ1-1
CASSLSGDSGNTIYF | TGCGCCAGCAGCTTGTCCGGGGACTCTGGAAACACCATATATTTT | many | TRBV5-1 | - | TRBJ1-3
CASSITSGTDTQYF | TGTGCCAGTAGTATCACTAGCGGCACAGATACGCAGTATTTT | - | TRBV19 | TRBD2 | TRBJ2-3
CASRPQNTEAFF | TGTGCCAGCAGACCTCAGAACACTGAAGCTTTCTTT | many | TRBV12-3/TRBV12-4 | - | TRBJ1-1
CASSLLVELGADTQYF | TGTGCCAGCAGCCTCCTAGTAGAATTAGGGGCAGATACGCAGTATTTT | many | TRBV11-2 | - | TRBJ2-3
CSATGAPRPYNEQFF | TGCAGCGCCACGGGGGCCCCACGACCCTACAATGAGCAGTTCTTC | many | TRBV29-1 | - | TRBJ2-1